This record concerns one T cell receptor (beta chain) sequence. Per the original methods: Amplification of reference gene primers was used by the study to estimate nucleated cell counts. Clones were read by immunoSEQ multiplex PCR, and TCRdb kept only the in-frame ones, dropping some. V, J and clone size were drawn from that table, and D and trimming were deduced from the DNA. The table shows more than 95,000 clones, with approximately 80% occurring only once. This sample is drawn from a study of blood T cell repertoires in COVID-19. Study at large: Both acute and convalescent COVID-19 samples were obtained from the United States, Italy and Spain. T cells, B-cell-depleted T cells, or PBMCs provided the cDNA or gDNA that served as material.

The clonotype originates from a woman older than 75 with active or convalescent COVID-19. The source material was peripheral blood.

The CDR3 DNA reads TGTGCCAGCAGCTTGGAGACGGGGAGGCAAGGTGGCTACACCTTC. This translates into CASSLETGRQGGYTF. The chain carries TRBV5-4 and TRBJ1-2, with D unclear. The germline gives CDR1 SGHNT, CDR2 YYREEE (reference sequence). Trimming shortened V by 0 bases and J by 7 bases, and 16 bases separated the two germline ends. The CDR3 extends over 15 amino acids.